The 26 T cell receptor beta chains in this list originate from one sample, sequenced in a study of T cell responses to AZD1222 COVID-19 vaccine. Measured with immunoSEQ multiplex PCR; TCRdb has only the in-frame clones, and not every one. Of hundreds of thousands of clones in the sample, approximately 94% are singletons; the top ten hold 0.95% to 1.1%. This specimen was peripheral blood, taken on day 0 of MenACWY control vaccination. The source of these receptors is an adult in good health.

This clone was observed once. The V and J genes are TRBV4-1 and TRBJ1-1, with 7 positions matching TRBD1. Trimming cost V 4 bases and J 4 bases; bases outside gene matches: 6. The germline V gene encodes CDR1 MGHRA and CDR2 YSYEKL. This CDR3 contains 14 residues. CDR3 nucleotides: TGCGCCAGCAGCCCCCATACAGGGGCCACTGAAGCTTTCTTT. As protein: CASSPHTGATEAFF.

The chain uses TRBV14 and TRBJ2-2; D possibly corresponds to TRBD2 (5 bases). CDR1 SGHDN and CDR2 FVKESK come from the germline V gene. V lost 2 bases to trimming and J lost 4 bases, with 8 bases between them. CDR3 length equals 14 residues. CDR3 nucleotide sequence: TGTGCCAGCAGCCAACGGGGAAGCACCGGGGAGCTGTTTTTT. This sequence encodes CASSQRGSTGELFF. Variable domain in full (rest from reference TRBV14 and TRBJ2-2): EAGVTQFPSHSVIEKGQTVTLRCDPISGHDNLYWYRRVMGKEIKFLLHFVKESKQDESGMPNNRFLAERTGGTYSTLKVQPAELEDSGVYFCASSQRGSTGELFFGEGSRLTVL.

V and J are TRBV7-9 and TRBJ1-6; TRBD1 is a possible D gene (5 bases). V dropped 1 base and J dropped 4 bases, with 8 bases sitting between them. The CDR3 has 15 residues. Germline V gene data show CDR1 as SEHNR and CDR2 as FQNEAQ (reference sequence). This chain's CDR3 is CASSLVGTYNSPLHF. CDR3 coding DNA: TGTGCCAGCAGCTTAGTCGGGACTTATAATTCACCCCTCCACTTT. Complete variable domain (other parts from reference TRBV7-9 and TRBJ1-6): DTGVSQNPRHKITKRGQNVTFRCDPISEHNRLYWYRQTLGQGPEFLTYFQNEAQLEKSRLLSDRFSAERPKGSFSTLEIQRTEQGDSAMYLCASSLVGTYNSPLHFGNGTRLTVT.

This chain connects TRBV6-5 to TRBJ2-3; 10 nucleotides match TRBD2. Germline lookup yields CDR1 MNHEY and CDR2 SVGAGI. V shed 2 bases and J 2 bases; nucleotides not matched to a gene: 1. The CDR3 covers 15 residues. This CDR3 is CASSYLAGATDTQYF. The DNA for the CDR3 is TGTGCCAGCAGTTACCTAGCGGGGGCCACAGATACGCAGTATTTT.

The rearrangement joins TRBV5-1 to TRBJ2-1; tentative D call: TRBD2 (5 bases). Deletions cut 0 bases from V and 8 bases from J, with 18 bases between. Germline assignment: CDR1 SGHRS and CDR2 YFSETQ. The CDR3 consists of 16 residues. CDR3 bases: TGCGCCAGCAGCTTGGCCCCCGGGGAAGCGAACCATGAGCAGTTCTTC. Its protein is CASSLAPGEANHEQFF.

The V gene is TRBV6-1, the J gene TRBJ2-7; the match to TRBD2 covers 7 bases. This CDR3 contains 12 residues. Germline V gene lookup returns CDR1 MNHNS and CDR2 SASEGT. The V gene end was trimmed by 4 bases and the J gene end by 7 bases; junction bases not matched to a gene: 4. For the CDR3, the DNA is TGTGCCAGCAGTGTAGCAGCGGGGGAGCAGTACTTC. The encoded protein is CASSVAAGEQYF.

The chain is built from TRBV5-4 and TRBJ2-3; D gene ambiguous. Trimming shortened V by 4 bases and J by 0 bases, and 15 bases separated the two germline ends. The CDR3 is 16 residues long. Germline V gene lookup returns CDR1 SGHNT and CDR2 YYREEE (reference sequence). The CDR3 nucleotides read TGTGCCAGCAGCCCGGACGCGAGCTCTAGCACAGATACGCAGTATTTT. Amino acids: CASSPDASSSTDTQYF.

This sequence joins TRBV9 and TRBJ2-3; D is unclear. V was clipped by 3 bases and J by 5 bases, with 16 bases between them. The CDR3 contains 15 residues. Germline V gene data show CDR1 as SGDLS and CDR2 as YYNGEE. This chain's CDR3 is CASSEVPSWGDTQYF. CDR3 sequence (DNA): TGTGCCAGCAGCGAAGTGCCCAGCTGGGGAGATACGCAGTATTTT. Combining the CDR3 with reference TRBV9 and TRBJ2-3 gives the whole variable domain DSGVTQTPKHLITATGQRVTLRCSPRSGDLSVYWYQQSLDQGLQFLIQYYNGEERAKGNILERFSAQQFPDLHSELNLSSLELGDSALYFCASSEVPSWGDTQYFGPGTRLTVL.

The chain links TRBV2 to TRBJ1-1; D unclear. V was trimmed by 5 bases and J by 7 bases, leaving 11 bases between them. The CDR3 runs to 12 residues. Per the germline V gene, CDR1 is SNHLY and CDR2 is FYNNEI. The CDR3 here is CASSTQAYEAFF. The CDR3 DNA sequence: TGTGCCAGCAGTACTCAGGCATATGAAGCTTTCTTT.

In regard to this clone: The same CDR3 arises from other DNA sequences in this sample as well. The DNA for the CDR3 is TGTGCCAGCAGCCCGAGACAGGTTTATGGCTACACCTTC. It translates to CASSPRQVYGYTF. The chain joins TRBV28 to TRBJ1-2; tentative D call: TRBD1 (6 bases). CDR1 and CDR2 from the germline V gene are MDHEN and SYDVKM. V was trimmed by 6 bases and J by 5 bases, leaving 13 bases between them. This CDR3 is built from 13 residues.

This rearrangement joins TRBV9 to TRBJ1-1, with TRBD1 as a possible D gene (5 bases). Germline lookup yields CDR1 SGDLS and CDR2 YYNGEE. This CDR3 is 17 amino acids long. The germline V and J ends were trimmed by 4 bases and 2 bases, with 21 bases remaining between them. The CDR3 region is CASSSMRGRGRNTEAFF. CDR3 sequence (DNA): TGTGCCAGCAGCTCTATGAGGGGCCGTGGGCGCAACACTGAAGCTTTCTTT.

V gene TRBV12-3 or TRBV12-4 combines with J gene TRBJ1-1, with 8 bases lining up with TRBD1. V shed 8 bases and J 1 base; nucleotides not matched to a gene: 0. The CDR3 spans 12 residues. CDR3 sequence: CASGQGNTEAFF. CDR3 DNA sequence: TGTGCCAGCGGACAGGGGAACACTGAAGCTTTCTTT.

The rearrangement joins TRBV6-6 to TRBJ2-1; 12 bases map to TRBD2. Germline CDR1 MNHNY, CDR2 SVGAGI (reference sequence). The CDR3 is 15 residues long. Germline trimming cut 6 bases from V and 3 bases from J; bases unmatched to any gene: 3. In DNA form, the CDR3 reads TGTGCCAGCAGGCTGACTAGCGGGGGCTACAATGAGCAGTTCTTC. This codes for CASRLTSGGYNEQFF.

V usage is TRBV10-3 and J usage is TRBJ2-1, with D perhaps matching TRBD1 or TRBD2 (5 bases each). Trimming removed 6 bases at V and 9 bases at J, with 15 bases between. The germline V gene has CDR1 ENHRY and CDR2 SYGVKD. The CDR3 totals 13 residues. In DNA form, the CDR3 reads TGTGCCATCAGCCCCCCGGGGCGGAGTGAGCAGTTCTTC. Amino acid sequence: CAISPPGRSEQFF.

The CDR3 loop reads CASKTGTGGQAEQYF. In DNA, the CDR3 is TGTGCCAGTAAGACGGGGACGGGGGGGCAGGCCGAGCAGTACTTC. V and J are TRBV19 and TRBJ2-7, with 8 bases fitting TRBD2. CDR3 length: 15 residues. Germline V gives CDR1 LNHDA, CDR2 SQIVND (reference sequence). With V trimmed by 7 bases and J by 6 bases, 14 bases remained unmatched.

V and J are TRBV6-5 and TRBJ1-6, with 8 nucleotides matching TRBD1. Trimming removed 6 bases from V and 7 bases from J; junction bases left unmatched: 8. CDR1 and CDR2 (germline): MNHEY, SVGAGI. This CDR3 comprises 15 residues. DNA of the CDR3: TGTGCCAGCAGCCGGGACAGGTCGGGCAATTCACCCCTCCACTTT. This gives the protein CASSRDRSGNSPLHF.

J is TRBJ1-3 and V is TRBV7-2; D unclear. V was shortened by 1 base and J by 0 bases, with 7 bases between the two germline ends. There are 15 residues in the CDR3. Germline loops: CDR1 SGHTA, CDR2 FQGNSA. The CDR3 spells CASSLGGISGNTIYF. For the CDR3, the DNA is TGTGCCAGCAGCTTAGGAGGGATCTCTGGAAACACCATATATTTT.

The CDR3 region is CASSTTGSGNTIYF. The DNA for the CDR3 is TGTGCCAGCAGCACCACAGGGTCCGGAAACACCATATATTTT. The genes are TRBV7-9 and TRBJ1-3; maybe TRBD1 (6 bases). CDR1 is SEHNR, CDR2 FQNEAQ, per germline (reference sequence). The CDR3 is 14 residues long. V shed 5 bases and J shed 4 bases, with 12 bases lying between them.

This chain uses TRBV6-5 with TRBJ1-1; D not resolved. This CDR3 spans 12 amino acids. Between the trimmed V and J ends, which lost 2 bases and 9 bases, there was a span of 10 bases. The germline gives CDR1 MNHEY, CDR2 SVGAGI. CDR3 loop: CASSYPGRQAFF. DNA of the CDR3: TGTGCCAGCAGTTACCCCGGACGACAAGCTTTCTTT.

The sample holds one count of this clone. The chain is built from TRBV5-6 and TRBJ2-1, with 9 bases matching TRBD2. V lost 1 base and J lost 4; bases outside the gene matches: 12. CDR1 SGHDT and CDR2 YYEEEE come from the germline V gene. The CDR3 is 18 residues long. CDR3 sequence (DNA): TGTGCCAGCAGCTTGTTTAGCGGGGGCACTCTATCATACAATGAGCAGTTCTTC. This sequence encodes CASSLFSGGTLSYNEQFF.

V and J are TRBV5-1 and TRBJ2-1; TRBD2 agrees at 7 bases. The CDR3 has 15 residues. CDR1 is SGHRS, CDR2 YFSETQ, per germline. The junction had 13 bases not matched to a gene; V was cut back by 4 bases and J by 9 bases. Written as DNA, the CDR3 is TGCGCCAGCAGCCCGACTAGCATTGGAGTGGGTGAGCAGTTCTTC. Protein product: CASSPTSIGVGEQFF.

The chain is built from TRBV27 and TRBJ1-5; possibly TRBD1 for D (5 bases). The germline V and J ends were trimmed by 5 bases and 2 bases, with 10 bases remaining between them. Germline V CDR1 and CDR2: MNHEY, SMNVEV (reference sequence). The CDR3 has 14 residues. The CDR3 DNA reads TGTGCCAGCAGTCCCTCGGGGGGCAATCAGCCCCAGCATTTT. Translating gives CASSPSGGNQPQHF.

This chain links TRBV19 with TRBJ1-1, with 10 positions matching TRBD1. The CDR3 loop spans 14 amino acids. V lost 5 bases and J lost 2; bases outside the gene matches: 2. CDR1 LNHDA and CDR2 SQIVND come from the germline V gene (reference sequence). The CDR3 coding sequence is TGTGCCAGTAGTTCGACAGGGGGCAACACTGAAGCTTTCTTT. The encoded protein is CASSSTGGNTEAFF.

The DNA of the CDR3 is TGTGCCAGCAGTGGGGACAGGGGGAATCAGCCCCAGCATTTT. It is translated as CASSGDRGNQPQHF. The chain joins TRBV27 to TRBJ1-5, with 11 bases fitting TRBD1. V lost 5 bases and J lost 4; bases outside the gene matches: 1. CDR3 size: 14 residues. Looked up from germline, CDR1 is MNHEY and CDR2 is SMNVEV (reference sequence).

The chain recombines TRBV10-3 with TRBJ2-7; D remains ambiguous. This CDR3 has 14 residues. Germline CDR1 reads ENHRY; CDR2 reads SYGVKD. The V end was cut by 0 bases, the J end by 3 bases, with 9 bases between. The DNA for the CDR3 is TGTGCCATCAGTGAGTCAGGGTCGTACTACGAGCAGTACTTC. It specifies CAISESGSYYEQYF.

The chain employs TRBV7-9 and TRBJ2-3; 8 bases fit TRBD1. The V segment lost 5 bases and the J segment 2 bases; nucleotides outside the gene matches: 9. The CDR3 spans 16 residues. The germline gives CDR1 SEHNR, CDR2 FQNEAQ (reference sequence). CDR3: CASSPGRTGITDTQYF. The CDR3 region has the DNA TGTGCCAGCAGCCCGGGGAGGACAGGGATCACAGATACGCAGTATTTT.